The 19 T cell receptor beta chains in this list originate from one sample, sequenced in a study of cytomegalovirus exposure and HLA in healthy donors. The PCR was carried out with 60 Vbeta primers and 13 Jbeta primers. Data came from immunoSEQ multiplex PCR; TCRdb stores just in-frame clones and leaves some out. The table shows some 180,000 clones, with over 9.5% occurring only once. The sequenced sample was PBMCs. These receptors were collected from a man aged 50-59 years in good health and CMV-seropositive.

The chain joins TRBV2 to TRBJ1-5; 7 bases agree with TRBD1. The V segment lost 8 bases and the J segment 4 bases; nucleotides outside the gene matches: 5. The CDR3 consists of 13 residues. Germline V lookup: CDR1 SNHLY, CDR2 FYNNEI. CDR3 sequence: CASGATGNQPQHF. The DNA of the CDR3 is TGTGCCAGCGGGGCGACAGGGAATCAGCCCCAGCATTTT.

The chain employs TRBV29-1 and TRBJ2-3, with D tentatively TRBD2 (6 bases). Trimming stripped 5 bases from V and 6 bases from J, with 15 bases between. Germline V gene sequence: CDR1 SQVTM, CDR2 ANQGSEA. The CDR3 contains 13 residues. The CDR3 DNA reads as TGCAGCGTTAGAACGGGGACTGTGGATACGCAGTATTTT. Protein sequence: CSVRTGTVDTQYF.

The chain uses TRBV7-2 and TRBJ2-2, with D uncertain. CDR1 and CDR2 (germline): SGHTA, FQGNSA. V was pared by 2 bases and J by 2 bases, with 9 bases between. CDR3 length equals 15 residues. CDR3 in DNA: TGTGCCAGCAGCTTAACATTACGCAACACCGGGGAGCTGTTTTTT. It codes for CASSLTLRNTGELFF.

This clone was detected a few times. Written as DNA, the CDR3 is TGTGCCAGCAGCGATGGGGTCCAGGGGTTTAATTCACCCCTCCACTTT. Amino acids: CASSDGVQGFNSPLHF. The gene calls are TRBV5-4 and TRBJ1-6; perhaps TRBD1 as D (6 bases). Looked up from germline, CDR1 is SGHNT and CDR2 is YYREEE (reference sequence). CDR3 length equals 16 residues. V was cut by 4 bases and J by 6 bases, with 17 bases left in between.

The V and J genes are TRBV19 and TRBJ1-2; D is undetermined. This CDR3 spans 12 amino acids. Trimming took 5 bases from V and 8 from J, leaving 12 bases between them. Germline loops: CDR1 LNHDA, CDR2 SQIVND (reference sequence). CDR3 loop: CASSPNSGGYTF. The CDR3 DNA reads TGTGCCAGTAGTCCGAACAGCGGCGGCTACACCTTC.

This clone was observed a handful of times. One end of the junction does not line up with germline, which may come from a read error. The V call is TRBV7-2, the J call TRBJ1-1, with D uncertain. The CDR3 extends over 14 amino acids. The V gene's germline CDR1 is SGHTA and CDR2 FQGNSA. As DNA, the CDR3 is TGTGCCAGCAGCTTAGACTTAGTGAAGACTGAAGCTTTCTTT. Protein product: CASSLDLVKTEAFF.

The rearrangement joins TRBV7-9 to TRBJ2-1; maybe TRBD2 (6 bases). Trimming removed 0 bases at V and 12 bases at J, with 6 bases between. The CDR3 is 11 amino acids. CDR1 is SEHNR and CDR2 is FQNEAQ in the germline V gene (reference sequence). The CDR3 loop is CASSLASGQFF. Written as DNA, the CDR3 is TGTGCCAGCAGCTTAGCTAGCGGGCAGTTCTTC. Full variable domain (remainder filled in from reference TRBV7-9 and TRBJ2-1): DTGVSQNPRHKITKRGQNVTFRCDPISEHNRLYWYRQTLGQGPEFLTYFQNEAQLEKSRLLSDRFSAERPKGSFSTLEIQRTEQGDSAMYLCASSLASGQFFGPGTRLTVL.

This clone has only a few counts. The rearrangement uses TRBV6-1 and TRBJ1-1; D possibly corresponds to TRBD1 (5 bases). The CDR3 is 15 amino acids. The germline V and J ends were trimmed by 7 bases and 6 bases, with 21 bases remaining between them. CDR1 is MNHNS and CDR2 is SASEGT in the germline V gene. CDR3 amino acids: CASNRGGALNPEAFF. The CDR3 bases are TGTGCCAGCAATCGGGGAGGGGCTCTTAACCCTGAAGCTTTCTTT.

A few counts support this clone. The chain carries TRBV28 and TRBJ1-4, with 7 positions matching TRBD1. The V segment lost 3 bases and the J segment 0 bases; nucleotides outside the gene matches: 10. This CDR3 is built from 18 residues. The germline V gene has CDR1 MDHEN and CDR2 SYDVKM. The CDR3 region has the DNA TGTGCCAGCAGTTTTCGACAGGGAAGTCCCTCAACTAATGAAAAACTGTTTTTT. Translating it yields CASSFRQGSPSTNEKLFF.

In its sample, this clone was seen a few times. V usage is TRBV19 and J usage is TRBJ1-2; D not resolved. The CDR3 runs 13 residues. Looked up from germline, CDR1 is LNHDA and CDR2 is SQIVND (reference sequence). Between the trimmed V and J ends, which lost 0 bases and 4 bases, there was a span of 6 bases. The CDR3 DNA follows: TGTGCCAGTAGTATAGACAATTCCTATGGCTACACCTTC. This translates into CASSIDNSYGYTF.

The genes are TRBV28 and TRBJ2-7; 8 bases align to TRBD1. Losses at the gene ends were 5 bases for V and 0 bases for J; bases not matched to a gene: 3. This CDR3 contains 14 residues. The V gene's germline CDR1 is MDHEN and CDR2 SYDVKM. CDR3 DNA: TGTGCCAGCAGTACGACAGGGGACTCCTACGAGCAGTACGTC. It yields the protein CASSTTGDSYEQYV.

This clone came up a few times. V usage is TRBV10-2 and J usage is TRBJ1-5; a weak D match, TRBD1 (6 bases). Germline CDR1 and CDR2: WSHSY and SAAADI. V lost 0 bases to trimming and J lost 7 bases, with 13 bases between them. The CDR3 loop spans 15 amino acids. The CDR3 protein is CASSESGRGEQPQHF. The CDR3 DNA reads as TGCGCCAGCAGTGAGTCTGGCAGGGGCGAGCAGCCCCAGCATTTT.

The chain combines TRBV5-1 with TRBJ1-2; TRBD1 is a possible D gene (6 bases). The CDR3 runs 15 residues. The germline gives CDR1 SGHRS, CDR2 YFSETQ. V dropped 4 bases and J dropped 4 bases, with 17 bases sitting between them. As DNA, the CDR3 is TGCGCCAGCAGCCTCAATCCAGGGGAAAGCTATGGCTACACCTTC. Amino acid sequence: CASSLNPGESYGYTF.

The chain joins TRBV5-6 to TRBJ1-2; 8 bases line up with TRBD1. There are 13 residues in the CDR3. Unmatched junction bases numbered 7, after V lost 4 bases and J lost 8 bases. The V gene's germline CDR1 is SGHDT and CDR2 YYEEEE. CDR3 bases: TGTGCCAGCAGCGCCTCAGGGGGCGGAGGCTACACCTTC. Translating it yields CASSASGGGGYTF. Looking up the rest from reference TRBV5-6 and TRBJ1-2 gives the full variable domain: DAGVTQSPTHLIKTRGQQVTLRCSPKSGHDTVSWYQQALGQGPQFIFQYYEEEERQRGNFPDRFSGHQFPNYSSELNVNALLLGDSALYLCASSASGGGGYTFGSGTRLTVV.

This clone has only a few counts. This chain connects TRBV15 to TRBJ1-4; possible D gene TRBD1, 6 bases. V shed 0 bases and J shed 2 bases, with 7 bases lying between them. The CDR3 extends over 15 amino acids. The germline CDR1 and CDR2 sequences are LNHNV and YYDKDF (reference sequence). This CDR3 is CATSRETGTNEKLFF. Written as DNA, the CDR3 is TGTGCCACCAGCAGAGAAACAGGGACTAATGAAAAACTGTTTTTT.

This chain connects TRBV5-1 to TRBJ1-2; TRBD1 aligns across 7 bases. After removal of 1 base from V and 2 bases from J, the junction contained 11 bases not matched to a gene. The CDR3 loop spans 17 amino acids. Germline-derived CDR1 and CDR2 are SGHRS and YFSETQ. CDR3 protein: CASSLFLDRTGNYGYTF. CDR3 sequence (DNA): TGCGCCAGCAGCTTGTTTTTAGACAGGACAGGCAACTATGGCTACACCTTC. Variable domain in full (rest from reference TRBV5-1 and TRBJ1-2): KAGVTQTPRYLIKTRGQQVTLSCSPISGHRSVSWYQQTPGQGLQFLFEYFSETQRNKGNFPGRFSGRQFSNSRSEMNVSTLELGDSALYLCASSLFLDRTGNYGYTFGSGTRLTVV.

Only a few counts were recorded for this clone. This chain joins TRBV6-5 and TRBJ2-5, with 9 positions matching TRBD1. This CDR3 contains 15 residues. Trimming took 5 bases from V and 5 from J; bases not matched to a gene: 9. Germline CDR1 MNHEY, CDR2 SVGAGI. The CDR3 here is CASSITGGGEETQYF. The DNA for the CDR3 is TGTGCCAGCAGTATCACAGGGGGCGGCGAGGAGACCCAGTACTTC.

This clone has just a few counts. V and J are TRBV29-1 and TRBJ2-1; the match to TRBD1 covers 9 bases. The germline gives CDR1 SQVTM, CDR2 ANQGSEA. This CDR3 has 16 residues. Trimming removed 3 bases from V and 6 bases from J; junction bases left unmatched: 12. DNA of the CDR3: TGCAGCGTTGAGGATGACAGGGGGACCTCCGGCAATGAGCAGTTCTTC. Protein: CSVEDDRGTSGNEQFF.

This clone turned up a few times. The rearrangement links TRBV7-9 to TRBJ2-7, with D perhaps TRBD1 (6 bases). V was clipped by 11 bases and J by 0 bases, with 14 bases between them. CDR1 is SEHNR and CDR2 is FQNEAQ in the germline V gene (reference sequence). This CDR3 comprises 13 residues. The CDR3 region is CALSTDSSYEQYV. The CDR3 nucleotides are TGTGCCCTTTCGACGGACAGCTCCTACGAGCAGTACGTC.